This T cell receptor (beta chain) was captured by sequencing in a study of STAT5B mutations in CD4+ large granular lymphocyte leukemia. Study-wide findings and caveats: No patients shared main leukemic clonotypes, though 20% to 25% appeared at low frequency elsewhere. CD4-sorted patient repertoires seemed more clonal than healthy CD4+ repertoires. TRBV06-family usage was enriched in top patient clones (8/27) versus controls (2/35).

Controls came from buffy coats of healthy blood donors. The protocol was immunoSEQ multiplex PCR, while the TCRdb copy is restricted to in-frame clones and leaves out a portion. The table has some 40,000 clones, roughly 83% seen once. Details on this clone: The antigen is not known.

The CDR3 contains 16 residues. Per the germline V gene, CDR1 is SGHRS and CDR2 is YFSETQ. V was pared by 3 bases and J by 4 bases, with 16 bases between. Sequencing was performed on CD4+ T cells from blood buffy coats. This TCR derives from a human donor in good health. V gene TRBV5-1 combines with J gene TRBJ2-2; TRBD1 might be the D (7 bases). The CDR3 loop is CASSSRGVSGTGELFF. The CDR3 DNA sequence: TGCGCCAGCAGCTCCAGGGGGGTCTCAGGCACCGGGGAGCTGTTTTTT.